The 16 T cell receptor beta chains given below trace back to one sample, sequenced in a study of cytomegalovirus exposure and HLA in healthy donors (dated by TCRdb to 2016 to 2017). Library preparation was by the immunoSEQ multiplex PCR assay. For the multiplex PCR, a mixture combining 60 forward primers for TCR Vbeta segments and 13 reverse primers for TCR Jbeta segments was used. TCRdb holds this immuneACCESS table with in-frame rearrangements only. Some clones are missing; in checked studies, unresolved V genes explain under half, and the rest has no known cause. Here the sample has under 200,000 clones; approximately 78% occur a single time. Together, the top ten hold 7.5% to 9.5% of the sample. The sequenced material came from PBMCs. These TCRs come from a male donor in good health and CMV-seropositive.

This clone was seen only once. This chain links TRBV7-8 with TRBJ1-5, with no clear D. Per germline, CDR1 SGHVS and CDR2 FQNEAQ. Trimming shortened V by 1 base and J by 1 base, and 11 bases separated the two germline ends. There are 16 residues in the CDR3. CDR3 amino acids: CASSLVIGLSNQPQHF. In DNA, the CDR3 is TGTGCCAGCAGCTTAGTAATTGGGCTGAGCAATCAGCCCCAGCATTTT.

The V and J genes are TRBV20-1 and TRBJ2-5; the D is unclear. Germline lookup yields CDR1 DFQATT and CDR2 SNEGSKA (reference sequence). The CDR3 extends over 10 amino acids. With 3 bases removed from V and 7 bases from J, the gap between germline ends came to 6 bases. The DNA for the CDR3 is TGCAGTGCTAGCGCCGGGACCCAGTACTTC. It translates to CSASAGTQYF.

The genes are TRBV7-7 and TRBJ2-1; 8 bases are a match to TRBD2. Losses at the gene ends were 2 bases for V and 6 bases for J; bases not matched to a gene: 6. Per germline, CDR1 SSHAT and CDR2 FNYEAQ (reference sequence). This CDR3 region has 15 residues. CDR3 DNA sequence: TGTGCCAGCAGCTTAACGGGGGGGCCGATCAATGAGCAGTTCTTC. Encoded protein: CASSLTGGPINEQFF.

The chain's CDR3 is CAISDPSGDSYEQYF. In DNA, the CDR3 is TGTGCCATCAGTGATCCTAGCGGGGACTCCTACGAGCAGTACTTC. V and J are TRBV10-3 and TRBJ2-7, with 9 bases lining up with TRBD2. CDR3 length equals 15 residues. CDR1 ENHRY and CDR2 SYGVKD come from the germline V gene. J gave up 0 bases and V 3 bases, and 3 bases lay outside the gene matches.

The chain joins TRBV4-1 to TRBJ2-3; 13 nucleotides agree with TRBD2. Germline V CDR1 and CDR2: MGHRA, YSYEKL. The CDR3 is 17 residues long. V lost 4 bases, J lost 5 bases, and 9 bases stayed unmatched. CDR3 coding DNA: TGCGCCAGCAGCCCCCTCGGCGGGACTAGCGGGAAAGATACGCAGTATTTT. It codes for CASSPLGGTSGKDTQYF.

This clone was detected only once. Other DNA variants within this sample encode the same CDR3. This chain links TRBV5-1 with TRBJ2-3; D is possibly TRBD2 (6 bases). With 0 bases removed from V and 2 bases from J, the gap between germline ends came to 7 bases. The CDR3 contains 14 residues. Germline CDR1 is SGHRS and CDR2 is YFSETQ. The CDR3 sequence is CASSLAGLTDTQYF. The CDR3 region has the DNA TGCGCCAGCAGCTTGGCGGGACTCACAGATACGCAGTATTTT.

The V gene is TRBV29-1, the J gene TRBJ1-1; 7 bases match TRBD1. CDR3 length: 12 residues. Per germline, CDR1 SQVTM and CDR2 ANQGSEA. V shed 7 bases, J shed 8 bases, and the junction held 10 bases outside the gene matches. CDR3 nucleotide sequence: TGCAGCGCCCGGACAGGAAATCCAGAAGCTTTCTTT. It codes for CSARTGNPEAFF.

This rearrangement joins TRBV6-6 to TRBJ1-2; D uncertain. Germline lookup yields CDR1 MNHNY and CDR2 SVGAGI (reference sequence). The CDR3 contains 15 residues. Deletions cut 0 bases from V and 3 bases from J, with 11 bases between. The chain's CDR3 is CASSYSGETYYGYTF. The CDR3 DNA reads as TGTGCCAGCAGTTACTCTGGAGAAACTTACTATGGCTACACCTTC.

The gene calls are TRBV5-1 and TRBJ1-2, with 11 nucleotides matching TRBD1. The CDR3 has 17 amino acids. Germline V gene lookup returns CDR1 SGHRS and CDR2 YFSETQ. The J segment lost 4 bases and the V segment lost 2 bases, leaving 10 bases of the junction unmatched. The CDR3, as DNA: TGCGCCAGCAGCTTAGATTATCCGGGACAGGGGGGCTATGGCTACACCTTC. Protein product: CASSLDYPGQGGYGYTF.

V usage is TRBV9 and J usage is TRBJ2-3, with D tentatively TRBD1 (6 bases). CDR1 SGDLS and CDR2 YYNGEE come from the germline V gene. The V end was cut by 0 bases, the J end by 6 bases, with 14 bases between. The CDR3 has 15 amino acids. This CDR3 reads CASSVGTASGDTQYF. CDR3 sequence (DNA): TGTGCCAGCAGCGTAGGGACAGCTTCCGGGGATACGCAGTATTTT. The entire variable domain, with the rest obtained from reference TRBV9 and TRBJ2-3, is as follows: DSGVTQTPKHLITATGQRVTLRCSPRSGDLSVYWYQQSLDQGLQFLIQYYNGEERAKGNILERFSAQQFPDLHSELNLSSLELGDSALYFCASSVGTASGDTQYFGPGTRLTVL.

For the CDR3, the DNA is TGTGCCAGCAGTCCCTGGACAGGGTTAGGGACGGGTCAGCCCCAGCATTTT. Its translation: CASSPWTGLGTGQPQHF. The J gene is TRBJ1-5, the V gene TRBV27, with 8 bases fitting TRBD1. Per germline, CDR1 MNHEY and CDR2 SMNVEV (reference sequence). With 5 bases clipped from V and 6 bases from J, the junction kept 15 bases outside the gene matches. The CDR3 extends over 17 amino acids.

This chain uses TRBV11-2 with TRBJ1-4, with 7 nucleotides matching TRBD1. The CDR3 consists of 17 residues. J was trimmed by 3 bases and V by 2 bases; bases with no gene match: 9. Per the germline V gene, CDR1 is SGHAT and CDR2 is FQNNGV. CDR3 coding DNA: TGTGCCAGCAGCTTAAGCCCGACCGGGACAGCTAATGAAAAACTGTTTTTT. Translated: CASSLSPTGTANEKLFF.

As DNA, the CDR3 is TGTGCCAGCTCACCCCAACAGGGTATGAGCACTGAAGCTTTCTTT. It encodes CASSPQQGMSTEAFF. The chain couples TRBV18 to TRBJ1-1; tentatively, D is TRBD1 (6 bases). The CDR3 length is 15 residues. The V end lost 3 bases, the J end lost 4 bases, and 15 bases lay between the germline ends. CDR1 KGHSH and CDR2 LQKENI come from the germline V gene.

V is TRBV5-1 and J is TRBJ1-2; D is unclear. The CDR3 length is 13 residues. Trimming took off 4 bases at V and 8 bases at J, with 15 bases between the two ends. Germline V CDR1 and CDR2: SGHRS, YFSETQ. The CDR3 DNA follows: TGCGCCAGCAGCCTATCCCCCCAGCGGGGCTACACCTTC. Translation gives CASSLSPQRGYTF.

The genes are TRBV30 and TRBJ1-4; the match to TRBD1 covers 7 bases. J was trimmed by 7 bases and V by 2 bases; bases with no gene match: 4. Germline CDR1 GTSNPN, CDR2 SVGIG (reference sequence). There are 13 residues in the CDR3. The CDR3 sequence is CAWSQQGGEKLFF. DNA of the CDR3: TGTGCCTGGAGTCAGCAGGGGGGTGAAAAACTGTTTTTT. Filled out from reference TRBV30 and TRBJ1-4, the complete variable domain reads SQTIHQWPATLVQPVGSPLSLECTVEGTSNPNLYWYRQAAGRGLQLLFYSVGIGQISSEVPQNLSASRPQDRQFILSSKKLLLSDSGFYLCAWSQQGGEKLFFGSGTQLSVL.

This CDR3 reads CASSPRTGWDEQFF. As DNA, the CDR3 is TGTGCCAGCAGCCCCCGGACAGGGTGGGATGAGCAGTTCTTC. J is TRBJ2-1 and V is TRBV7-2; 8 bases line up with TRBD1. There are 14 residues in the CDR3. Germline assignment: CDR1 SGHTA and CDR2 FQGNSA. J was trimmed by 8 bases and V by 5 bases; bases with no gene match: 8.